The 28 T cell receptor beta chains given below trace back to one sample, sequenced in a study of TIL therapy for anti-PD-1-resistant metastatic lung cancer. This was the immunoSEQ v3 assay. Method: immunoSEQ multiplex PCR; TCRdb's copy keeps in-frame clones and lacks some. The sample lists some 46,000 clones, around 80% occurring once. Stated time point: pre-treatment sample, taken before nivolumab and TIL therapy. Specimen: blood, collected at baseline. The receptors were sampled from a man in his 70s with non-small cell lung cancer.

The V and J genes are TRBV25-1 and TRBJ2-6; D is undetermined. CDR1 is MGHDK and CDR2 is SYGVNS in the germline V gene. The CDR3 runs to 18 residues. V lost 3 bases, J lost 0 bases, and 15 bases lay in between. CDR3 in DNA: TGTGCCAGCAGTGATAAGGTGTGGGGAATCTCTGGGGCCAACGTCCTGACTTTC. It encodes CASSDKVWGISGANVLTF.

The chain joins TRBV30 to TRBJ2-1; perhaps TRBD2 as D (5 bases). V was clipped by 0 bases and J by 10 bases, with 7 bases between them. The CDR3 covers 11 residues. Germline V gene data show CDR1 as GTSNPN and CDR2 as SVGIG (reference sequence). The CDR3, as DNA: TGTGCCTGGAGTGTACAGCGGGAGCAGTTCTTC. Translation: CAWSVQREQFF. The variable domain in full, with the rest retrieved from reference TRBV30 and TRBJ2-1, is SQTIHQWPATLVQPVGSPLSLECTVEGTSNPNLYWYRQAAGRGLQLLFYSVGIGQISSEVPQNLSASRPQDRQFILSSKKLLLSDSGFYLCAWSVQREQFFGPGTRLTVL.

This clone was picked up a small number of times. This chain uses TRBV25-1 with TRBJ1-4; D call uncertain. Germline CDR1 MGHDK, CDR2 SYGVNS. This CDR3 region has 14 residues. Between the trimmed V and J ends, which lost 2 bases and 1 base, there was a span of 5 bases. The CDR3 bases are TGTGCCAGCAGTGAACACGGAACTAATGAAAAACTGTTTTTT. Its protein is CASSEHGTNEKLFF.

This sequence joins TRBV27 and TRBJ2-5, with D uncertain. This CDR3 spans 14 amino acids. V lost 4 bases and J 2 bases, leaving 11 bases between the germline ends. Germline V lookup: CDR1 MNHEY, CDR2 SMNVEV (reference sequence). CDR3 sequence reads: CASSSWDGQETQYF. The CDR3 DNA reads TGTGCCAGCAGTTCCTGGGATGGACAAGAGACCCAGTACTTC.

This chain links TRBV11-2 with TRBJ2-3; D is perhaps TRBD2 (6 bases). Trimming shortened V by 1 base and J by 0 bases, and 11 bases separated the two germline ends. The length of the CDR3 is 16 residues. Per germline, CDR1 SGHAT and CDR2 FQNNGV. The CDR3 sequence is CASSLGGGTSTDTQYF. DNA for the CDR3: TGTGCCAGCAGCTTAGGTGGCGGGACTAGCACAGATACGCAGTATTTT.

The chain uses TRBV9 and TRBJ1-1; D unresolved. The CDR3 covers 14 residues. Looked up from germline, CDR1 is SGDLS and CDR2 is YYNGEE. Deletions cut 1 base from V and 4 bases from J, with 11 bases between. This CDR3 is CASSVKEEGTEAFF. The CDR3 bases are TGTGCCAGCAGCGTAAAGGAGGAAGGCACTGAAGCTTTCTTT.

The CDR3 nucleotides are TGTGCCAGCAGTCACATCACAGGCAACTCTGGAAACACCATATATTTT. Protein sequence: CASSHITGNSGNTIYF. V and J are TRBV27 and TRBJ1-3; TRBD1 is a possible D gene (5 bases). V gave up 5 bases and J gave up 0 bases, with 14 bases separating them. Germline V CDR1 and CDR2: MNHEY, SMNVEV (reference sequence). CDR3 length: 16 amino acids.

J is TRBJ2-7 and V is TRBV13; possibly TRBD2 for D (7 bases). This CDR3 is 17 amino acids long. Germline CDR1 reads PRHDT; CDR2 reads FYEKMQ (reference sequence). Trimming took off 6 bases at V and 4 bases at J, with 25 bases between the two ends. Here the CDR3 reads CASSLVRGDIAGYEQYF. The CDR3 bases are TGTGCCAGCAGTCTGGTCCGGGGGGACATCGCCGGATACGAGCAGTACTTC.

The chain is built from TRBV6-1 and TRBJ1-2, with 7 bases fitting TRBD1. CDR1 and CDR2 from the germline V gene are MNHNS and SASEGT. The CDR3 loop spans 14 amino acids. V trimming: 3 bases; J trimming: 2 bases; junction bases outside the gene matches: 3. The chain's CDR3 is CASSDVDRNYGYTF. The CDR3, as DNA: TGTGCCAGCAGTGACGTGGACAGGAACTATGGCTACACCTTC.

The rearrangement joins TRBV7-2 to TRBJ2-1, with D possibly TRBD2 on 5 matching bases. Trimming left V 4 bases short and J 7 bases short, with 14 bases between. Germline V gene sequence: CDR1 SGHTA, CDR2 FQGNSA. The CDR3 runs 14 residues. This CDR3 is CASSSSKTGNEQFF. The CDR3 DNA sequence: TGTGCCAGCAGCTCATCTAAAACGGGGAATGAGCAGTTCTTC.

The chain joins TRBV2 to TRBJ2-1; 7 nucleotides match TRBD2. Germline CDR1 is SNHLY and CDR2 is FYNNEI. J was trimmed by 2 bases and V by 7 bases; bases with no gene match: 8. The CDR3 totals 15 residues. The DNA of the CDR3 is TGTGCCAGCAACGCGGCGGGAGTCACCTACAATGAGCAGTTCTTC. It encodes CASNAAGVTYNEQFF.

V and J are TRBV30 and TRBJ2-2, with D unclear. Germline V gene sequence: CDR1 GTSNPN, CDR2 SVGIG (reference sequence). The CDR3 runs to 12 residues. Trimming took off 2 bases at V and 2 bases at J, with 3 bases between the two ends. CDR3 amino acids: CAWSLNTGELFF. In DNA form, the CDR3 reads TGTGCCTGGAGTCTTAACACCGGGGAGCTGTTTTTT.

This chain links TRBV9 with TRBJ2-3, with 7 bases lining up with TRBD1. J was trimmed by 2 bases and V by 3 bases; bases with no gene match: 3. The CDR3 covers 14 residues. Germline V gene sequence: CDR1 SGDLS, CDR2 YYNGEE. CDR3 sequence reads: CASSAGQPTDTQYF. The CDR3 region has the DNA TGTGCCAGCAGCGCGGGACAGCCCACAGATACGCAGTATTTT.

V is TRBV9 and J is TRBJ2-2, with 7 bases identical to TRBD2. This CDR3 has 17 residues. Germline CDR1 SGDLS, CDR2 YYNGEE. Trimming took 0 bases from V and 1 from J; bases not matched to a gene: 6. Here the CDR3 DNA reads TGTGCCAGCAGCGTAGGCGGGGGAGAAGGGAACACCGGGGAGCTGTTTTTT. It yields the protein CASSVGGGEGNTGELFF. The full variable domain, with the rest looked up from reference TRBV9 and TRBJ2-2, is DSGVTQTPKHLITATGQRVTLRCSPRSGDLSVYWYQQSLDQGLQFLIQYYNGEERAKGNILERFSAQQFPDLHSELNLSSLELGDSALYFCASSVGGGEGNTGELFFGEGSRLTVL.

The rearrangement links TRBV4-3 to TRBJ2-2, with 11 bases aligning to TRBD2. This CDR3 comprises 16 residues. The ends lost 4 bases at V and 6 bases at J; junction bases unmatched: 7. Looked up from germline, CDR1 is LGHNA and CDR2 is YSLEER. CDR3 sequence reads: CASSRKVAGGPGELFF. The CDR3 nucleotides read TGCGCCAGCAGCCGGAAGGTAGCGGGAGGGCCCGGGGAGCTGTTTTTT.

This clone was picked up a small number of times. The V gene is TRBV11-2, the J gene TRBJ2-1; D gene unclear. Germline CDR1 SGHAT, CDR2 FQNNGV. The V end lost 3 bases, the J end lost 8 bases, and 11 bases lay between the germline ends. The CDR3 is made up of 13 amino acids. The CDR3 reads CASSLLGFHEQFF. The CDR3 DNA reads TGTGCCAGCAGCTTGCTAGGGTTCCATGAGCAGTTCTTC.

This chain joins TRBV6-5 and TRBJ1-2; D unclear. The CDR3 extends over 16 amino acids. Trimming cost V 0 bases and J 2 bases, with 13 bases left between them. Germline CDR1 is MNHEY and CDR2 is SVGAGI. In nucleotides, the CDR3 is TGTGCCAGCAGTTACTCGAAAGCGGCCTCGAACTATGGCTACACCTTC. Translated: CASSYSKAASNYGYTF.

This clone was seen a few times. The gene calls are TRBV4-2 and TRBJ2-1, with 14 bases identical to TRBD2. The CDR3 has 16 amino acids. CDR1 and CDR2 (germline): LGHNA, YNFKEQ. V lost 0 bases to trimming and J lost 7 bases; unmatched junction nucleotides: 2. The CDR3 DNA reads TGTGCCAGCAGCCAAGAAGGGACTAGCGGGAGTAATGAGCAGTTCTTC. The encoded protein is CASSQEGTSGSNEQFF.

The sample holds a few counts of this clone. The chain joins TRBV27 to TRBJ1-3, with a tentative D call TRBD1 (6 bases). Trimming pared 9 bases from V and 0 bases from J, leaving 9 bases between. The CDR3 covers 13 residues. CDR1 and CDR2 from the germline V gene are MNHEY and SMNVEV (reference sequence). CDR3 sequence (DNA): TGTGCCAGTGGGGGCCACTCTGGAAACACCATATATTTT. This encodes CASGGHSGNTIYF.

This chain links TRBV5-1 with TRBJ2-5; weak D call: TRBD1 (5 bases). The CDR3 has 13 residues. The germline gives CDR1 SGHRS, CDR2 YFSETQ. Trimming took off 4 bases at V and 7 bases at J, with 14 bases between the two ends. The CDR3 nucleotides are TGCGCCAGCAGCCCAACTACCCAGGGGACCCAGTACTTC. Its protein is CASSPTTQGTQYF.

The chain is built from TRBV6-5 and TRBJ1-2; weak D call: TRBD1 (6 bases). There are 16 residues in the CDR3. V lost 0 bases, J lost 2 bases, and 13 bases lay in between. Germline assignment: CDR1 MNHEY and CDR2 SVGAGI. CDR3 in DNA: TGTGCCAGCAGTTACTCGAAGGACAGAATCAACTATGGCTACACCTTC. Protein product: CASSYSKDRINYGYTF.

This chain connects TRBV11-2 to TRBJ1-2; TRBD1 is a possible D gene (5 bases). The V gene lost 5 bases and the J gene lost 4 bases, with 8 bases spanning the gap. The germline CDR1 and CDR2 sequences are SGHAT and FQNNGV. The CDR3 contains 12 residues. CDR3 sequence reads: CASSPGVYGYTF. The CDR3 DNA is TGTGCCAGCAGCCCGGGGGTCTATGGCTACACCTTC.

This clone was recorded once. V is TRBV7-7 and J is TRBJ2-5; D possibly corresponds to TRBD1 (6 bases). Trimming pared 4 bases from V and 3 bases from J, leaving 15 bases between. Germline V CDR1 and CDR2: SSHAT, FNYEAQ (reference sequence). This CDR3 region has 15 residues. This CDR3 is CASSSTGTLKETQYF. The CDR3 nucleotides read TGTGCCAGCAGCTCGACCGGGACATTGAAAGAGACCCAGTACTTC.

CDR3 in amino acids: CASSLPGTGELFF. The CDR3 DNA reads as TGTGCCAGCAGCTTACCGGGCACCGGGGAGCTGTTTTTT. This chain joins TRBV7-3 and TRBJ2-2; D is ambiguous. The V gene lost 2 bases and the J gene lost 4 bases, with 5 bases spanning the gap. The germline gives CDR1 SGHTA, CDR2 FQGTGA. There are 13 residues in the CDR3.

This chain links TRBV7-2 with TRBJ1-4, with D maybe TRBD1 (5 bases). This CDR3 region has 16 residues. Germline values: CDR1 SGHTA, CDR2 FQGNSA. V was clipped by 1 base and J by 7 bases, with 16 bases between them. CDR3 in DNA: TGTGCCAGCAGCTTAGTAGGGGAGGTCCAATTTGAAAAACTGTTTTTT. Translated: CASSLVGEVQFEKLFF.

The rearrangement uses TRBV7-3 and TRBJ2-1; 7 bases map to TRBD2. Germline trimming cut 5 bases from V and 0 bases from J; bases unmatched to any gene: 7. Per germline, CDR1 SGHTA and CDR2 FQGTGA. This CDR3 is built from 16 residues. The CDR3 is CASSLIGGSSYNEQFF. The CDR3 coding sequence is TGTGCCAGCAGCCTAATCGGCGGGAGCTCCTACAATGAGCAGTTCTTC.

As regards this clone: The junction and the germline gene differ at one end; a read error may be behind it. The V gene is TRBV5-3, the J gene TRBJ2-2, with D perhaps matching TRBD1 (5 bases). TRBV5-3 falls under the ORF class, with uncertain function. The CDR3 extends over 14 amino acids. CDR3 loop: CASSLPGHTGELFF. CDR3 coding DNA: TGTGCCAGCAGCTTGCCAGGGCACACCGGGGAGCTGTTTTTT.

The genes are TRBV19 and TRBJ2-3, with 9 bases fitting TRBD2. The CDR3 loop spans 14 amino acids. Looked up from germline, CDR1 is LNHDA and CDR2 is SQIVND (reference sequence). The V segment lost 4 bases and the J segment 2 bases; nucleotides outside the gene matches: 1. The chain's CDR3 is CASSKREVTDTQYF. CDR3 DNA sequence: TGTGCCAGTAGTAAGCGGGAGGTCACAGATACGCAGTATTTT.